These 27 T cell receptor beta chains originate from one sample sequenced in a study of T-cell memory formation after mild COVID-19. Each CDR3 protein gets one entry after TCRdb re-called the 5' RACE reads with MiXCR. The sample carries about 400,000 distinct CDR3 sequences, under 15% recorded once. Input material: PBMCs or a T cell subset sorted from them (not recorded which). The receptors originated from a man younger than 35 who had mild COVID-19 (a few samples of this study predate the infection). Cell type and time point are not known.

J is TRBJ2-7 and V is TRBV4-1; the D is unclear. Germline assignment: CDR1 MGHRA and CDR2 YSYEKL. This CDR3 contains 12 residues. The V and J ends lost 4 bases and 7 bases respectively, with 11 bases between them. The CDR3 sequence is CASSRIPGEQYF. CDR3 nucleotide sequence: TGCGCCAGCAGCCGTATACCCGGGGAGCAGTACTTC.

This clonotype was seen only a few times. This chain joins TRBV20-1 and TRBJ1-2; TRBD1 is a possible D gene (5 bases). Germline lookup yields CDR1 DFQATT and CDR2 SNEGSKA (reference sequence). Trimming left V 5 bases short and J 6 bases short, with 13 bases between. CDR3 length: 12 amino acids. The DNA of the CDR3 is TGCAGTGCTGGCGGACATACAAATGGCTACACCTTC. Protein product: CSAGGHTNGYTF.

This clonotype was seen many times. The chain carries TRBV11-2 and TRBJ2-3; D unresolved. Germline V lookup: CDR1 SGHAT, CDR2 FQNNGV. The CDR3 runs to 15 residues. V lost 2 bases and J 3 bases, leaving 12 bases between the germline ends. The CDR3 spells CASSLLLESTDTQYF. CDR3 in DNA: TGTGCCAGCAGCTTATTGCTAGAGAGTACAGATACGCAGTATTTT.

In its sample, this clonotype was seen a few times. The rearrangement links TRBV7-8 to TRBJ2-5; 11 positions match TRBD2. Germline V gene sequence: CDR1 SGHVS, CDR2 FQNEAQ. Trimming at V came to 2 bases and at J to 5 bases, leaving 10 bases not matched to a gene. The CDR3 is made up of 17 amino acids. For the CDR3, the DNA is TGTGCCAGCAGCTTACGTCGAGGGACTAGCGGTACGGAGACCCAGTACTTC. Translating gives CASSLRRGTSGTETQYF.

The sample holds a few counts of this clonotype. This chain joins TRBV4-1 and TRBJ1-1; D might be TRBD1 (5 bases). CDR1 MGHRA and CDR2 YSYEKL come from the germline V gene. This CDR3 is built from 16 residues. Trimming pared 0 bases from V and 4 bases from J, leaving 15 bases between. The CDR3 DNA is TGCGCCAGCAGCCAAGAGGGACGAGGGATGCGCACTGAAGCTTTCTTT. Translated: CASSQEGRGMRTEAFF.

The V gene is TRBV2, the J gene TRBJ2-5; weak D call: TRBD2 (7 bases). V was trimmed by 3 bases and J by 2 bases, leaving 16 bases between them. CDR3 length: 16 residues. Germline CDR1 is SNHLY and CDR2 is FYNNEI. The CDR3 is CASSDPGGGGQETQYF. The CDR3 DNA sequence: TGTGCCAGCAGTGACCCGGGCGGGGGCGGTCAAGAGACCCAGTACTTC. Using reference TRBV2 and TRBJ2-5 for the parts outside the CDR3, the full variable domain is EPEVTQTPSHQVTQMGQEVILRCVPISNHLYFYWYRQILGQKVEFLVSFYNNEISEKSEIFDDQFSVERPDGSNFTLKIRSTKLEDSAMYFCASSDPGGGGQETQYFGPGTRLLVL.

This clonotype appeared a few times. This chain joins TRBV7-9 and TRBJ2-7, with D tentatively TRBD1 or TRBD2 (5 bases each). The germline V gene has CDR1 SEHNR and CDR2 FQNEAQ (reference sequence). Trimming removed 3 bases at V and 0 bases at J, with 15 bases between. The CDR3 length is 16 residues. In DNA, the CDR3 is TGTGCCAGCAGCTTGAGAGGGGCAGTCAGCTCCTACGAGCAGTACTTC. Translating it yields CASSLRGAVSSYEQYF.

The genes are TRBV5-1 and TRBJ2-2; perhaps TRBD2 as D (5 bases). The germline V gene encodes CDR1 SGHRS and CDR2 YFSETQ. CDR3 size: 14 residues. V gave up 4 bases and J gave up 5 bases, with 12 bases separating them. The CDR3 spells CASSAYGRTGELFF. The CDR3 region has the DNA TGCGCCAGCAGCGCCTATGGGAGAACCGGGGAGCTGTTTTTT.

This clonotype was detected a few times. The rearrangement joins TRBV4-1 to TRBJ2-5, with a possible D match to TRBD1 (5 bases). Trimming removed 3 bases at V and 1 base at J, with 9 bases between. The V gene's germline CDR1 is MGHRA and CDR2 YSYEKL. The CDR3 has 14 residues. The CDR3 sequence: CASSQRDSQETQYF. CDR3 in DNA: TGCGCCAGCAGCCAGCGTGACAGCCAAGAGACCCAGTACTTC.

The chain combines TRBV7-2 with TRBJ2-2; no clear D. The CDR3 sequence is 14 residues long. Looked up from germline, CDR1 is SGHTA and CDR2 is FQGNSA. V lost 2 bases to trimming and J lost 1 base, with 5 bases between them. DNA for the CDR3: TGTGCCAGCAGCTTACGCAGGAACACCGGGGAGCTGTTTTTT. Its protein product is CASSLRRNTGELFF.

V usage is TRBV20-1 and J usage is TRBJ1-4, with D uncertain. V shed 3 bases and J shed 0 bases, with 5 bases lying between them. CDR1 DFQATT and CDR2 SNEGSKA come from the germline V gene (reference sequence). CDR3 length equals 13 residues. The CDR3 loop reads CSASRSTNEKLFF. The CDR3, as DNA: TGCAGTGCTAGCCGTTCAACTAATGAAAAACTGTTTTTT.

This clonotype was observed a few times. The chain combines TRBV7-6 with TRBJ1-1; D gene ambiguous. CDR1 is SGHVS, CDR2 FNYEAQ, per germline. V was clipped by 5 bases and J by 4 bases, with 11 bases between them. The CDR3 is 13 residues long. The DNA of the CDR3 is TGTGCCAGCAGCGCCTCGGGTGGCACTGAAGCTTTCTTT. Its translation is CASSASGGTEAFF.

The genes are TRBV5-1 and TRBJ2-5; D might be TRBD1 or TRBD2, each matching 5 bases. Germline V lookup: CDR1 SGHRS, CDR2 YFSETQ. Trimming left V 4 bases short and J 1 base short, with 14 bases between. There are 15 residues in the CDR3. CDR3 in amino acids: CASSLDGAPQETQYF. The CDR3 DNA reads TGCGCCAGCAGCCTGGACGGGGCTCCCCAAGAGACCCAGTACTTC. Full variable domain (rest looked up from reference TRBV5-1 and TRBJ2-5): KAGVTQTPRYLIKTRGQQVTLSCSPISGHRSVSWYQQTPGQGLQFLFEYFSETQRNKGNFPGRFSGRQFSNSRSEMNVSTLELGDSALYLCASSLDGAPQETQYFGPGTRLLVL.

This clonotype was detected a few times. The chain recombines TRBV6-2 or TRBV6-3 with TRBJ2-7; no reliable D call. Germline CDR1 is MNHEY and CDR2 is SVGEGT. V was shortened by 6 bases and J by 2 bases, with 11 bases between the two germline ends. The CDR3 runs 13 residues. CDR3: CASSPTHPYEQYV. DNA for the CDR3: TGTGCCAGCAGCCCTACCCATCCCTACGAGCAGTACGTC.

The CDR3, as DNA: TGTGCCCGACAGGGTGGGCCTTTCACAGATACGCAGTATTTT. Its translation: CARQGGPFTDTQYF. The chain carries TRBV30 and TRBJ2-3, with 7 bases that match TRBD1. The germline gives CDR1 GTSNPN, CDR2 SVGIG (reference sequence). There are 14 residues in the CDR3. Losses at the gene ends were 8 bases for V and 2 bases for J; bases not matched to a gene: 10.

Many counts were recorded for this clonotype. The CDR3 DNA sequence: TGTGCCAGCAGCGTAGCGGCAGTCAGCTCCTACGAGCAGTACTTC. It encodes CASSVAAVSSYEQYF. This sequence joins TRBV9 and TRBJ2-7; D is undetermined. Germline-derived CDR1 and CDR2 are SGDLS and YYNGEE. Between the trimmed V and J ends, which lost 0 bases and 0 bases, there was a span of 10 bases. The CDR3 runs 15 residues.

This clonotype appeared many times. J is TRBJ1-6 and V is TRBV7-6; the D gene is possibly TRBD1 (5 bases). Germline lookup yields CDR1 SGHVS and CDR2 FNYEAQ. CDR3 size: 19 residues. Trimming left V 2 bases short and J 14 bases short, with 31 bases between. For the CDR3, the DNA is TGTGCCAGCAGCTTAATCCCCCCCCAGGGAAAAGAGTGGGCCTTCACCCTCCACTTT. This translates into CASSLIPPQGKEWAFTLHF.

This clonotype was found a few times. The rearrangement links TRBV6-5 to TRBJ2-5, with D hard to call. Germline CDR1 reads MNHEY; CDR2 reads SVGAGI. This CDR3 spans 12 amino acids. The V and J ends lost 4 bases and 1 base respectively, with 4 bases between them. CDR3 region: CASSSPQETQYF. CDR3 in DNA: TGTGCCAGCAGTTCGCCCCAAGAGACCCAGTACTTC.

V is TRBV20-1 and J is TRBJ2-5; D possibly corresponds to TRBD1 (6 bases). The germline V and J ends were trimmed by 2 bases and 7 bases, with 20 bases remaining between them. Germline V gene sequence: CDR1 DFQATT, CDR2 SNEGSKA (reference sequence). The CDR3 contains 15 residues. This CDR3 reads CSARSTLAGVGTQYF. CDR3 bases: TGCAGTGCTAGATCAACTTTGGCAGGGGTCGGGACCCAGTACTTC.

The chain links TRBV4-3 to TRBJ1-6; the D is unclear. The V end lost 2 bases, the J end lost 10 bases, and 9 bases lay between the germline ends. Germline V gene lookup returns CDR1 LGHNA and CDR2 YSLEER. The CDR3 has 13 residues. The CDR3 DNA sequence: TGCGCCAGCAGCCAAACCGCACAGTCACCCCTCCACTTT. Protein product: CASSQTAQSPLHF.

There are a few counts of this clonotype. The rearrangement links TRBV3-1 to TRBJ2-3; 9 positions agree with TRBD2. This CDR3 is 16 amino acids long. Trimming cost V 0 bases and J 4 bases; bases outside gene matches: 5. In germline, CDR1 is LGHDT, CDR2 YNNKEL (reference sequence). CDR3: CASSQDFAGGPDTQYF. The CDR3 bases are TGTGCCAGCAGCCAAGACTTCGCGGGGGGGCCAGATACGCAGTATTTT.

This clonotype was counted between two and nine times. The J gene is TRBJ2-2, the V gene TRBV20-1, with 8 bases identical to TRBD1. This CDR3 comprises 14 residues. V shed 3 bases and J 5 bases; nucleotides not matched to a gene: 5. CDR1 and CDR2 (germline): DFQATT, SNEGSKA (reference sequence). The CDR3 region has the DNA TGCAGTGCTAGCCAGGGGGCTGGTACCGGGGAGCTGTTTTTT. Translating gives CSASQGAGTGELFF.

This clonotype was picked up many times. The V and J genes are TRBV7-2 and TRBJ2-1; 8 bases map to TRBD1. The CDR3 length is 15 residues. The germline gives CDR1 SGHTA, CDR2 FQGNSA. The V gene end was trimmed by 4 bases and the J gene end by 7 bases; junction bases not matched to a gene: 9. The CDR3 sequence: CASSSRTGSRNEQFF. Written as DNA, the CDR3 is TGTGCCAGCAGCTCCCGGACAGGGAGTCGGAATGAGCAGTTCTTC.

The chain recombines TRBV19 with TRBJ2-7; 8 bases fit TRBD1. V shed 9 bases, J shed 3 bases, and the junction held 7 bases outside the gene matches. CDR1 is LNHDA and CDR2 is SQIVND in the germline V gene (reference sequence). The CDR3 is 13 amino acids. The CDR3 protein is CARPRDRRYEQYV. In DNA form, the CDR3 reads TGTGCCAGACCCCGGGACAGGCGCTACGAGCAGTACGTC.

V is TRBV3-1 and J is TRBJ2-5; a weak D match, TRBD2 (5 bases). Germline values: CDR1 LGHDT, CDR2 YNNKEL (reference sequence). The CDR3 totals 15 residues. V was pared by 3 bases and J by 2 bases, with 13 bases between. For the CDR3, the DNA is TGTGCCAGCAGCCACGGAAACGGGAATCAAGAGACCCAGTACTTC. Translating gives CASSHGNGNQETQYF.

The genes are TRBV7-2 and TRBJ1-6; D uncertain. The length of the CDR3 is 14 residues. Trimming removed 5 bases at V and 7 bases at J, with 12 bases between. The V gene's germline CDR1 is SGHTA and CDR2 FQGNSA. The CDR3 here is CASSVQEGNSPLHF. In DNA, the CDR3 is TGTGCCAGCAGCGTCCAGGAGGGCAATTCACCCCTCCACTTT.

At least ten counts were recorded for this clonotype. The V call is TRBV6-5, the J call TRBJ2-3; D not resolved. The CDR3 sequence is 11 residues long. V lost 6 bases and J lost 5, with 6 bases in between. The germline V gene has CDR1 MNHEY and CDR2 SVGAGI. The CDR3 here is CASRKGDTQYF. CDR3 nucleotide sequence: TGTGCCAGCAGAAAGGGAGATACGCAGTATTTT.